This T cell receptor beta chain was identified in a study of shared clonotypes between healthy human individuals. This table comes from immunoSEQ multiplex PCR, and its TCRdb copy is limited to in-frame clones, with some not included. In the table there are about a million clones, approximately 70% of which are singletons. This CDR3 region has 17 residues. In regard to this clone: The target antigen is unknown.

Study-level points and caveats: Rarefaction revealed incomplete sorted-subset sequencing despite large depth.

The clonotype originates from a man between 18 and 29 years old in good health. Sequenced: memory CD4+ T cells sorted from blood. The subset is: CD45RA-negative fraction. The genes are TRBV21-1 and TRBJ2-5; TRBD2, the table's D call, lacks a check against the DNA. TRBV21-1 corresponds to a pseudogene. CDR3 sequence (DNA): TGTGCCAGCAGCTGTGGACACGGAGGGGTACGACAAGAGACCCAGTACTTC. It encodes CASSCGHGGVRQETQYF.